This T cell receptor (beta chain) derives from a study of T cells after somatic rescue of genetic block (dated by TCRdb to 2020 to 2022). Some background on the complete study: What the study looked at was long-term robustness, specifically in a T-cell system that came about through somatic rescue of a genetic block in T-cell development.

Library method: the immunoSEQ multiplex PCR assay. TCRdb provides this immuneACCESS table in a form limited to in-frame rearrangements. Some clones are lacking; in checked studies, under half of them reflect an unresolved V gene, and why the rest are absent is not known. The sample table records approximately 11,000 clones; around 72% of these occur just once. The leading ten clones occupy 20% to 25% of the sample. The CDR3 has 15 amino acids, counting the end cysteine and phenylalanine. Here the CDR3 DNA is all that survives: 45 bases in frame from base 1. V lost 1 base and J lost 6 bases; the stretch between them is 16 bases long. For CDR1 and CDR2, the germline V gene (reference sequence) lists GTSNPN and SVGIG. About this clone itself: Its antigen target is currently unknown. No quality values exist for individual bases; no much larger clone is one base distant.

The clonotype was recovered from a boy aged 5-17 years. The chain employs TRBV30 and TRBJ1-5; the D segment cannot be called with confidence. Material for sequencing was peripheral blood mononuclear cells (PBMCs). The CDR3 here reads CAWSAGIIGGQPQHF. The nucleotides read TGTGCCTGGAGTGCGGGGATAATCGGCGGTCAGCCCCAGCATTTT.